These T cell receptor beta chains were read from a single sample in a study of T cells in Graves' hyperthyroidism and ophthalmopathy. TCRdb re-called the multiplex PCR reads through MiXCR, storing one row per CDR3 protein. The top ten clones hold roughly 19% of a sample with roughly 570,000 distinct CDR3 sequences, roughly 46% of them seen once. Input material: peripheral blood or thyroid tissue (not recorded which). Receptor source: an adult woman with Graves' disease, either hyperthyroidism or ophthalmopathy (not recorded which). The CDR3 runs from the conserved cysteine through the conserved F or W. D genes are given only for firm matches. A clone size is listed for some rows: how often the clone was seen (once, few, many), or a class if it is expanded.

V gene	D gene	J gene	clone size	CDR3 protein	CDR3 DNA
TRBV6-5	-	TRBJ2-5	-	CASKAGTPETQYF	TGTGCCAGCAAGGCGGGGACCCCGGAGACCCAGTACTTC
TRBV14	-	TRBJ2-5	once	CASSRTVAQETQYF	TGTGCCAGCAGCCGGACAGTAGCCCAAGAGACCCAGTACTTC
TRBV12-3/TRBV12-4	-	TRBJ1-5	-	CASSPPGAQPQHF	TGTGCCAGCAGCCCGCCGGGGGCACAGCCCCAGCATTTT
TRBV5-6	-	TRBJ1-1	many	CASSSATGWNTEAFF	TGTGCCAGCAGTTCTGCCACAGGGTGGAACACTGAAGCTTTCTTT
TRBV19	TRBD1	TRBJ1-1	-	CASSIDPDRASEAFF	TGTGCCAGTAGTATAGATCCGGACAGGGCTTCTGAAGCTTTCTTT
TRBV7-9	-	TRBJ1-5	-	CASSLAGTPFSNQPQHF	TGTGCCAGCAGCTTAGCCGGGACCCCCTTTTCCAATCAGCCCCAGCATTTT
TRBV5-1	-	TRBJ2-3	-	CASSKAGTDTQYF	TGCGCCAGCAGCAAGGCCGGCACAGATACGCAGTATTTT
TRBV7-9	-	TRBJ2-5	few	CASSQTPETQYF	TGTGCCAGCAGCCAAACTCCAGAGACCCAGTACTTC
TRBV5-7	-	TRBJ1-3	many	CASSCTRGAGNTIYF	TGTGCCAGCAGTTGCACCCGGGGAGCTGGAAACACCATATATTTT
TRBV4-1	-	TRBJ1-3	many	CASSRDIQTGNTIYF	TGCGCCAGCAGCCGCGACATACAAACCGGAAACACCATATATTTT
TRBV29-1	TRBD1	TRBJ2-2	many	CSVSWTGNTGELFF	TGCAGCGTCTCATGGACAGGGAACACCGGGGAGCTGTTTTTT
TRBV12-3/TRBV12-4	TRBD1	TRBJ1-2	many	CASSLYSPVGDRTNYGYTF	TGTGCCAGCAGCCTCTACTCCCCCGTGGGGGACAGAACTAACTATGGCTACACCTTC
TRBV6-1	-	TRBJ1-1	-	CASDGGLNTEAFF	TGTGCCAGCGACGGGGGTTTGAACACTGAAGCTTTCTTT
TRBV29-1	TRBD1	TRBJ1-5	-	CSAQGAGQPQHF	TGCAGCGCCCAGGGGGCGGGCCAGCCCCAGCATTTT
TRBV2	TRBD2	TRBJ2-3	few	CASSELAGGQTQYF	TGTGCCAGCAGTGAACTAGCGGGGGGCCAGACGCAGTATTTT
TRBV29-1	-	TRBJ1-2	many	CSVLIDYGYTF	TGCAGCGTTCTTATAGACTATGGCTACACCTTC
TRBV14	-	TRBJ1-2	few	CASSQIGKYYGYTF	TGTGCCAGCAGCCAAATCGGGAAATACTATGGCTACACCTTC
TRBV5-1	TRBD1	TRBJ2-5	many	CASSLETGMETQYF	TGCGCCAGCAGCTTGGAGACAGGGATGGAGACCCAGTACTTC
TRBV12-3/TRBV12-4	-	TRBJ1-1	many	CASRGITEAFF	TGTGCCAGCAGGGGGATCACTGAAGCTTTCTTT
TRBV7-9	TRBD1	TRBJ2-2	many	CASSSHRGNTGELFF	TGTGCCAGCAGCTCACACAGGGGAAACACCGGGGAGCTGTTTTTT
TRBV5-4	-	TRBJ2-7	many	CASSAGQYYEQYF	TGTGCCAGCAGCGCCGGACAGTACTACGAGCAGTACTTC
TRBV5-1	-	TRBJ1-2	few	CASHPGGPFGYTF	TGCGCCAGCCACCCAGGCGGACCCTTCGGCTACACCTTC
TRBV7-2	TRBD1	TRBJ1-1	-	CASSEQGGDTEAFF	TGTGCCAGCAGTGAACAGGGGGGCGACACTGAAGCTTTCTTT
TRBV2	-	TRBJ1-2	-	CASRRFIGTYGYTF	TGTGCCAGCAGGAGATTCATTGGAACCTATGGCTACACCTTC
TRBV19	-	TRBJ2-7	many	CASSDRYYEQYF	TGTGCCAGTAGCGACAGATATTACGAGCAGTACTTC
TRBV10-3	-	TRBJ1-5	-	CASSETVSNQPQHF	TGTGCCAGCAGTGAGACCGTGAGCAATCAGCCCCAGCATTTT
TRBV27	TRBD1	TRBJ2-7	-	CASSLGTGVDEQYF	TGTGCCAGCAGTTTAGGGACAGGGGTGGACGAGCAGTACTTC
TRBV7-3	-	TRBJ1-2	many	CASSLGLGEGYTF	TGTGCCAGCAGCTTGGGGTTGGGGGAGGGCTACACCTTC
TRBV6-1	-	TRBJ2-5	-	CASTPWGRSLETQYF	TGTGCCAGCACCCCGTGGGGGAGGAGTTTAGAGACCCAGTACTTC
TRBV5-1	TRBD1	TRBJ1-5	-	CASSLTGTGVQPQHF	TGCGCCAGCAGCTTAACCGGGACAGGGGTCCAGCCCCAGCATTTT
TRBV29-1	-	TRBJ2-7	many	CSVEKPGVPSYEQYF	TGCAGCGTTGAAAAGCCCGGGGTCCCATCCTACGAGCAGTACTTC
TRBV11-2	TRBD2	TRBJ2-2	-	CASSRVAGDTGELSW	TGTGCCAGCAGTCGGGTAGCGGGAGACACCGGGGAGCTGTCTTGG
TRBV5-1	TRBD1	TRBJ2-7	many	CASSPQGARTNEQYF	TGCGCCAGCAGCCCACAGGGGGCCCGGACTAACGAGCAGTACTTC